This entry lists 20 T cell receptor beta chains sequenced from one sample in a study of identical twins. TCRdb redid the calling of the 5' RACE reads with MiXCR, one entry per CDR3 protein. This repertoire shows 250,000 or so distinct CDR3 sequences, roughly 8% found once; its top ten account for approximately 3%. This same sample was also part of a study on yellow fever vaccine responses in identical twins.

The sequenced sample was CD8+ T cells sorted from blood. These receptors all stem from a woman aged 18 to 35 in good health.

This chain uses TRBV29-1 with TRBJ1-1; D remains ambiguous. CDR3 length equals 12 residues. The ends were cut back, 7 bases at V and 8 bases at J, with 17 bases in the middle. Germline assignment: CDR1 SQVTM and CDR2 ANQGSEA. The CDR3 region is CSAGTHGIEAFF. CDR3 nucleotides: TGCAGCGCCGGAACCCACGGAATCGAAGCTTTCTTT.

A few counts support this clonotype. This chain joins TRBV5-1 and TRBJ1-4, with a weak D call TRBD1 (5 bases). This CDR3 comprises 15 residues. Germline-derived CDR1 and CDR2 are SGHRS and YFSETQ. Trimming removed 2 bases at V and 7 bases at J, with 15 bases between. The CDR3 nucleotides read TGCGCCAGCAGCTTCGGGGCCGGGCCGCTTGAAAAACTGTTTTTT. Its protein product is CASSFGAGPLEKLFF.

The chain couples TRBV27 to TRBJ2-5; D uncertain. From germline, CDR1 is MNHEY and CDR2 SMNVEV (reference sequence). CDR3 length equals 16 residues. V dropped 5 bases and J dropped 5 bases, with 21 bases sitting between them. As DNA, the CDR3 is TGTGCCAGCAGTCCCCGGGCCCTACTAACCGGGGAGACCCAGTACTTC. It translates to CASSPRALLTGETQYF.

The chain employs TRBV7-9 and TRBJ2-2; D possibly corresponds to TRBD2 (5 bases). The CDR3 covers 13 residues. Germline assignment: CDR1 SEHNR and CDR2 FQNEAQ (reference sequence). Trimming stripped 5 bases from V and 6 bases from J, with 10 bases between. The CDR3 loop reads CASSPPAAGELFF. The CDR3 DNA is TGTGCCAGCAGCCCCCCAGCGGCCGGGGAGCTGTTTTTT.

The chain employs TRBV28 and TRBJ2-7; no clear D gene. The V gene's germline CDR1 is MDHEN and CDR2 SYDVKM. The length of the CDR3 is 11 residues. The chain's CDR3 is CVIGETYEQYF. The CDR3 coding sequence is TGTGTTATCGGTGAGACCTACGAGCAGTACTTC.

This clonotype showed up many times. The chain combines TRBV28 with TRBJ2-5; TRBD2 might be the D (5 bases). This CDR3 region has 13 residues. Germline V gene data show CDR1 as MDHEN and CDR2 as SYDVKM. V lost 3 bases, J lost 3 bases, and 8 bases lay in between. The CDR3 loop is CASSFGVKETQYF. As DNA, the CDR3 is TGTGCCAGCAGTTTCGGGGTTAAAGAGACCCAGTACTTC.

The CDR3 coding sequence is TGCAGTGCTAGGACCCGGGACCCACCGGGGACCCAGTACTTC. Protein: CSARTRDPPGTQYF. This chain uses TRBV20-1 with TRBJ2-5; D is tentatively TRBD1 or TRBD2 (5 bases each). Per germline, CDR1 DFQATT and CDR2 SNEGSKA (reference sequence). CDR3 size: 14 residues. V lost 3 bases, J lost 7 bases, and 18 bases lay in between.

Ten or more counts support this clonotype. The chain links TRBV27 to TRBJ2-7, with D possibly being TRBD1 (6 bases). The V gene lost 5 bases and the J gene lost 0 bases, with 17 bases spanning the gap. The CDR3 consists of 16 residues. CDR1 and CDR2 (germline): MNHEY, SMNVEV (reference sequence). The CDR3 nucleotides are TGTGCCAGCAGTCCGGACAGTTTTCGGTACTCCTACGAGCAGTACTTC. Amino acids: CASSPDSFRYSYEQYF.

This chain uses TRBV28 with TRBJ2-1; tentatively, D is TRBD1 (6 bases). The CDR3 is made up of 15 amino acids. Germline-derived CDR1 and CDR2 are MDHEN and SYDVKM. V was cut by 6 bases and J by 4 bases, with 16 bases left in between. CDR3 in DNA: TGTGCCAGCAGCTCCAGGGGAAGGACATACAATGAGCAGTTCTTC. This encodes CASSSRGRTYNEQFF. Together with reference TRBV28 and TRBJ2-1, the CDR3 gives the full variable domain: DVKVTQSSRYLVKRTGEKVFLECVQDMDHENMFWYRQDPGLGLRLIYFSYDVKMKEKGDIPEGYSVSREKKERFSLILESASTNQTSMYLCASSSRGRTYNEQFFGPGTRLTVL.

In its sample, this clonotype was seen a few times. The DNA of the CDR3 is TGTGCCAGCAGTTTTATAGGACAGGACTTCTACGAGCAGTACTTC. Translated, it gives CASSFIGQDFYEQYF. This chain links TRBV27 with TRBJ2-7; 7 nucleotides line up with TRBD1. This CDR3 region has 15 residues. Germline trimming cut 3 bases from V and 3 bases from J; bases unmatched to any gene: 8. Germline CDR1 MNHEY, CDR2 SMNVEV (reference sequence).

This sequence joins TRBV29-1 and TRBJ2-7; TRBD1 matches 7 bases. The germline CDR1 and CDR2 sequences are SQVTM and ANQGSEA. This CDR3 spans 16 amino acids. V lost 4 bases and J lost 2; bases outside the gene matches: 14. The CDR3 region has the DNA TGCAGCGTTGTATCATCCCGGACAGGTAAAGCCTACGAGCAGTACTTC. Translation: CSVVSSRTGKAYEQYF.

This clonotype was counted at least ten times. The chain is built from TRBV10-3 and TRBJ1-1; 12 positions agree with TRBD1. The V and J ends lost 8 bases and 4 bases, in that order; junction bases with no gene match: 11. This CDR3 region has 16 residues. Germline loops: CDR1 ENHRY, CDR2 SYGVKD. Here the CDR3 reads CAISGTGGFRGTEAFF. CDR3 nucleotides: TGTGCCATCTCCGGGACAGGGGGCTTTCGGGGCACTGAAGCTTTCTTT.

This clonotype was seen only a few times. The rearrangement uses TRBV20-1 and TRBJ2-3; 12 nucleotides align to TRBD2. There are 18 residues in the CDR3. CDR1 and CDR2 (germline): DFQATT, SNEGSKA (reference sequence). Losses at the gene ends were 3 bases for V and 3 bases for J; bases not matched to a gene: 13. The DNA for the CDR3 is TGCAGTGCTAGTCGACTAGCGGGGGAACTTGACTTTACAGATACGCAGTATTTT. Amino acid sequence: CSASRLAGELDFTDTQYF.

This clonotype was counted at least ten times. The gene calls are TRBV12-3 or TRBV12-4 and TRBJ2-1, with 7 positions matching TRBD1. The CDR3 spans 14 residues. V lost 6 bases, J lost 2 bases, and 4 bases stayed unmatched. CDR3 loop: CASRRQGTYNEQFF. The CDR3, as DNA: TGTGCCAGCAGACGACAGGGAACCTACAATGAGCAGTTCTTC.

This clonotype was observed many times. The chain is built from TRBV29-1 and TRBJ2-3, with a tentative D call TRBD2 (6 bases). This CDR3 has 14 residues. V lost 8 bases to trimming and J lost 2 bases, with 17 bases between them. The germline V gene encodes CDR1 SQVTM and CDR2 ANQGSEA. The CDR3 DNA reads as TGCAGCATTCGGGGGTACGGAAACACAGATACGCAGTATTTT. Protein product: CSIRGYGNTDTQYF.

This chain uses TRBV14 with TRBJ2-1; D possibly corresponds to TRBD1 (5 bases). The CDR3 is made up of 16 amino acids. V was trimmed by 1 base and J by 4 bases, leaving 14 bases between them. Per germline, CDR1 SGHDN and CDR2 FVKESK. The CDR3 DNA reads as TGTGCCAGCAGCCAAGGGACATACCGATTATACAATGAGCAGTTCTTC. It is translated as CASSQGTYRLYNEQFF.

The rearrangement joins TRBV7-2 to TRBJ2-7, with 10 bases aligning to TRBD2. There are 13 residues in the CDR3. Trimming cost V 5 bases and J 7 bases; bases outside gene matches: 5. Germline CDR1 SGHTA, CDR2 FQGNSA. For the CDR3, the DNA is TGTGCCAGCAGCGCCCTAGCGGGAGATGAGCAGTACTTC. As protein: CASSALAGDEQYF.

The sample holds a few counts of this clonotype. The chain is built from TRBV6-1 and TRBJ1-6; weak D call: TRBD1 (6 bases). The CDR3 totals 15 residues. Germline V gene sequence: CDR1 MNHNS, CDR2 SASEGT. Trimming removed 6 bases from V and 9 bases from J, with 18 bases in between. This CDR3 reads CASRLQGYGGSPLHF. The CDR3 DNA is TGTGCCAGCAGACTACAGGGATATGGGGGTTCACCCCTCCACTTT.

The chain links TRBV5-1 to TRBJ2-7, with 9 bases matching TRBD2. Germline loops: CDR1 SGHRS, CDR2 YFSETQ. This CDR3 is 11 amino acids long. V shed 5 bases, J shed 12 bases, and the junction held 6 bases outside the gene matches. The DNA of the CDR3 is TGCGCCAGCAGTCGGGGACTAGCTTGGTACTTC. Its translation: CASSRGLAWYF.

The CDR3 reads CASSQAGTGSYEQYF. The CDR3 DNA reads TGCGCCAGCAGCCAAGCCGGGACAGGGAGCTACGAGCAGTACTTC. V is TRBV4-1 and J is TRBJ2-7; 9 bases match TRBD1. V gave up 1 base and J gave up 3 bases; unmatched junction bases: 4. The germline gives CDR1 MGHRA, CDR2 YSYEKL. The CDR3 spans 15 residues.